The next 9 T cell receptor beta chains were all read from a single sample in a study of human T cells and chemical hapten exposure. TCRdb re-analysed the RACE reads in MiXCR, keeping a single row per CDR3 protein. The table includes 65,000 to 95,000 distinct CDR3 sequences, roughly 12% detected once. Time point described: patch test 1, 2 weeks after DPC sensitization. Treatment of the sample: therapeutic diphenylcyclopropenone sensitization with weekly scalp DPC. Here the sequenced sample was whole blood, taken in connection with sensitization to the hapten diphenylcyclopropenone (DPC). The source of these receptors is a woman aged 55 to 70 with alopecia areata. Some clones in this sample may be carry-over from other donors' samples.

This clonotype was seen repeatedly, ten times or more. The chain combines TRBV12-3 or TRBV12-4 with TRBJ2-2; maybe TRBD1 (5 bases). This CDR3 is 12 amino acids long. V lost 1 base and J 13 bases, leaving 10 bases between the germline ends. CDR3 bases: TGTGCCAGCAGTTTAGTTTCAGGGTTGCTGTTTTTT. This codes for CASSLVSGLLFF.

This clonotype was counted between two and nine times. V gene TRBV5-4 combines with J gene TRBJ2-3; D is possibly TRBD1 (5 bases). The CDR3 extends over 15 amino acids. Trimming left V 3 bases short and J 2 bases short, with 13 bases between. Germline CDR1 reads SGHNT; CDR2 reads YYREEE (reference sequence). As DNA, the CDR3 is TGTGCCAGCAGCTCCCAGGGTGATTACACAGATACGCAGTATTTT. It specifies CASSSQGDYTDTQYF.

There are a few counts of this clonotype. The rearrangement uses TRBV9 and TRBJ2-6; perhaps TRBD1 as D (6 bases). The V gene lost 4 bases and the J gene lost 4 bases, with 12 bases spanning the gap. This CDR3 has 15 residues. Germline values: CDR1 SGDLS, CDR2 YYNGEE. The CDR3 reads CASSLRGHGANVLTF. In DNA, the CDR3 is TGTGCCAGCAGCCTCAGGGGCCACGGGGCCAACGTCCTGACTTTC.

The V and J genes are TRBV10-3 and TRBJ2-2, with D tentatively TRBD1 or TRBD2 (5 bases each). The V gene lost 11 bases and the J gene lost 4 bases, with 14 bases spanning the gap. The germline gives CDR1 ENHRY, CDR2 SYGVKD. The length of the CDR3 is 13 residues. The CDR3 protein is CAGGRGVTGELFF. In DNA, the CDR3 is TGTGCCGGGGGACGTGGAGTCACCGGGGAGCTGTTTTTT.

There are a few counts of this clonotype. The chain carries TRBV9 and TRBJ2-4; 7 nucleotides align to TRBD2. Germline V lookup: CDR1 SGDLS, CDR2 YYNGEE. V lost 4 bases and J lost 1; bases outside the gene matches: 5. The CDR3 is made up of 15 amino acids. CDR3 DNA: TGTGCCAGCAGCCCCTGGGAGGGGGCCAAAAACATTCAGTACTTC. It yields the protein CASSPWEGAKNIQYF.

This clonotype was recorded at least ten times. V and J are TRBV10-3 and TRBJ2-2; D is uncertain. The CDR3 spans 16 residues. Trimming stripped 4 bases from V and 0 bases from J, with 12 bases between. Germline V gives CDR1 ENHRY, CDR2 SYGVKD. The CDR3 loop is CAISVQPPANTGELFF. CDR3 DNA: TGTGCCATCAGTGTCCAGCCTCCCGCGAACACCGGGGAGCTGTTTTTT.

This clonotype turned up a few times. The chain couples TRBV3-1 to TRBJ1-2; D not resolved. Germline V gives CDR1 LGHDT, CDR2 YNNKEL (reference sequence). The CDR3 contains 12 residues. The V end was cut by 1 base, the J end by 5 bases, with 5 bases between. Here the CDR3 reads CASSQAVYGYTF. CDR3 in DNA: TGTGCCAGCAGCCAAGCAGTATATGGCTACACCTTC.

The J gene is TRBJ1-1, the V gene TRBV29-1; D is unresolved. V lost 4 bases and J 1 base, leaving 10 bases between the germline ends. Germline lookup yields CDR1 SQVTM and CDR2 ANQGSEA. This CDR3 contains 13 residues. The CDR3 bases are TGCAGCGTTGCGGCCGTGGGGAACACTGAAGCTTTCTTT. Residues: CSVAAVGNTEAFF.

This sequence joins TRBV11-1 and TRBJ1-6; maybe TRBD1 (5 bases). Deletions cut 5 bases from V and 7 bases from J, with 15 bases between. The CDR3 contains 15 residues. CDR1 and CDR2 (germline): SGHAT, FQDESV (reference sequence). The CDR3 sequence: CASSASPEGNSPLHF. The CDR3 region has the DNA TGTGCCAGCAGCGCAAGTCCGGAGGGGAATTCACCCCTCCACTTT.